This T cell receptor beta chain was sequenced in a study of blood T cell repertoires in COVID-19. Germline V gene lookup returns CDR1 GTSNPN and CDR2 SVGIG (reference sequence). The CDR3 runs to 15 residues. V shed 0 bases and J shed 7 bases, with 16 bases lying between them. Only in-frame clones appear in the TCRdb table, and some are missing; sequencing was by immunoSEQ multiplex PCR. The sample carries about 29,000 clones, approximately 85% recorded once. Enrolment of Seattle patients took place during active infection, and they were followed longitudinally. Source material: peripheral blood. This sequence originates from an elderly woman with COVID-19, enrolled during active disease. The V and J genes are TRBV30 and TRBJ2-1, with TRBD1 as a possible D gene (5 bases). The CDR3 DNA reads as TGTGCCTGGAGTGTAATTACAGGCCTGGCGAATGAGCAGTTCTTC. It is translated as CAWSVITGLANEQFF.